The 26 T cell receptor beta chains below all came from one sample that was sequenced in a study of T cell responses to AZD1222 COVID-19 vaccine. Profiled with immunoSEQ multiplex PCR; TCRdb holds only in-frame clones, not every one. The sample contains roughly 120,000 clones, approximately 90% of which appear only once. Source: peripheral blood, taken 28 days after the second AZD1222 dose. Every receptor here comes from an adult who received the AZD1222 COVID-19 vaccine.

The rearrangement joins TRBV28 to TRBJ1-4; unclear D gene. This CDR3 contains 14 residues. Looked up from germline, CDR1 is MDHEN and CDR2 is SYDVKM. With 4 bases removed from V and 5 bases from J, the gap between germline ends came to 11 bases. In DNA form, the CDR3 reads TGTGCCAGCAGTTGGGTCCTCGAAAATGAAAAACTGTTTTTT. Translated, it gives CASSWVLENEKLFF.

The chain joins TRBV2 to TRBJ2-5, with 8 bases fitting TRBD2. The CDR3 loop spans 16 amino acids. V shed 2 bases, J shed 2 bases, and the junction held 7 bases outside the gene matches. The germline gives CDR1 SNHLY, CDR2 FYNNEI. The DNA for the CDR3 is TGTGCCAGCAGTGAATACCAGCGGGGGTATCAAGAGACCCAGTACTTC. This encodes CASSEYQRGYQETQYF. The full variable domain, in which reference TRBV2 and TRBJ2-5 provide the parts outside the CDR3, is EPEVTQTPSHQVTQMGQEVILRCVPISNHLYFYWYRQILGQKVEFLVSFYNNEISEKSEIFDDQFSVERPDGSNFTLKIRSTKLEDSAMYFCASSEYQRGYQETQYFGPGTRLLVL.

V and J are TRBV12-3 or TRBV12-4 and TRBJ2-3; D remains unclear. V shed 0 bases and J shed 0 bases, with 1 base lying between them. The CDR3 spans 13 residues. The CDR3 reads CASSLASTDTQYF. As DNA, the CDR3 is TGTGCCAGCAGTTTAGCTAGCACAGATACGCAGTATTTT.

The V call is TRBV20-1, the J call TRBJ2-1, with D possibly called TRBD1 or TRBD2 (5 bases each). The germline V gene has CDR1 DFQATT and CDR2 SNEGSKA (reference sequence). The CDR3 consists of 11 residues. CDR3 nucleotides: TGCAGCGGGGCCTCGGACTTGACTCAGTTCTTC. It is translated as CSGASDLTQFF.

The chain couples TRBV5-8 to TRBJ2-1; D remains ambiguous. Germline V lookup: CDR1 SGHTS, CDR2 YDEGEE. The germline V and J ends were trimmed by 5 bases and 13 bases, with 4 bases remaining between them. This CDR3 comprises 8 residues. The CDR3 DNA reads TGTGCCAGCAGTAAACAGTTCTTC. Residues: CASSKQFF.

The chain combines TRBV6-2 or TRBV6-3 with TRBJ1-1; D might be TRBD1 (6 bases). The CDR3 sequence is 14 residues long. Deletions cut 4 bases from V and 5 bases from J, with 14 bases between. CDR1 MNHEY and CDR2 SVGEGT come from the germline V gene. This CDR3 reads CASSSGGWGTEAFF. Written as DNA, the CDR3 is TGTGCCAGCAGTTCGGGGGGCTGGGGGACTGAAGCTTTCTTT.

The CDR3 sequence: CAIIEGTEAFF. For the CDR3, the DNA is TGCGCCATTATAGAGGGGACCGAAGCTTTCTTT. This sequence joins TRBV10-2 and TRBJ1-1, with a tentative D call TRBD1 (5 bases). The V gene lost 10 bases and the J gene lost 8 bases, with 14 bases spanning the gap. The germline CDR1 and CDR2 sequences are WSHSY and SAAADI. There are 11 residues in the CDR3.

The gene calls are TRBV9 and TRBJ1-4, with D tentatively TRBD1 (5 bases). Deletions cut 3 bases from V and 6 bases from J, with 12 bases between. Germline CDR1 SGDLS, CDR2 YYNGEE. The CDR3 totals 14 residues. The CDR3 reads CASSAGTSHEKLFF. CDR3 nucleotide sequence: TGTGCCAGCAGCGCCGGGACTTCTCATGAAAAACTGTTTTTT.

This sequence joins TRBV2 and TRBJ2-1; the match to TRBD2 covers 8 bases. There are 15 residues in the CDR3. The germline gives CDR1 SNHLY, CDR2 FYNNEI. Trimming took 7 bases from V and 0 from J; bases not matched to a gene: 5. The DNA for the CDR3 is TGTGCCAGCACGCGGACTAGCCTCTCCTACAATGAGCAGTTCTTC. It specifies CASTRTSLSYNEQFF.

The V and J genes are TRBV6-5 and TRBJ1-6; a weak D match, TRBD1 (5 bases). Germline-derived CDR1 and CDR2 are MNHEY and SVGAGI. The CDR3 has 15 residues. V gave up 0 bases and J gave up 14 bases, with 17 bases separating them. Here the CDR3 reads CASSYSTGGASALHF. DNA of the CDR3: TGTGCCAGCAGTTACTCGACCGGAGGGGCCTCGGCCCTCCACTTT.

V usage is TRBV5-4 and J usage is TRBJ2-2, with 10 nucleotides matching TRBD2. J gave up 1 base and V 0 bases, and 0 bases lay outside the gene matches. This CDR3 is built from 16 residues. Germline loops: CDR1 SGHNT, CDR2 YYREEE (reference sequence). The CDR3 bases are TGTGCCAGCAGCTTGGGACTAGCGGGGAACACCGGGGAGCTGTTTTTT. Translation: CASSLGLAGNTGELFF.

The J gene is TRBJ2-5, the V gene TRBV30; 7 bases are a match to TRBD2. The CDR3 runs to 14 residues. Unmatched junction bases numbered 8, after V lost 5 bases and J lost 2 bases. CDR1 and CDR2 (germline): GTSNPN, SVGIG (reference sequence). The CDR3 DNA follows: TGTGCCTGGGCAGTCGGGGGGAAACAAGAGACCCAGTACTTC. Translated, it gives CAWAVGGKQETQYF.

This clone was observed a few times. For the CDR3, the DNA is TGTGCCAGCAGCTTAGCCGGGCCACCAACCTACGAGCAGTACTTC. Its protein product is CASSLAGPPTYEQYF. The rearrangement uses TRBV7-6 and TRBJ2-7, with unresolved D. Trimming removed 0 bases from V and 2 bases from J, with 11 bases in between. The CDR3 consists of 15 residues. Germline V gene data show CDR1 as SGHVS and CDR2 as FNYEAQ.

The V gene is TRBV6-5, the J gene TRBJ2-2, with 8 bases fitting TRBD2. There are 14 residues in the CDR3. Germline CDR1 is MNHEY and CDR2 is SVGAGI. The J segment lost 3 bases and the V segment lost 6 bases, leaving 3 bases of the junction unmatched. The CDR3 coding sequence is TGTGCCAGCAGCGTAGCGGGGCACACCGGGGAGCTGTTTTTT. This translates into CASSVAGHTGELFF.

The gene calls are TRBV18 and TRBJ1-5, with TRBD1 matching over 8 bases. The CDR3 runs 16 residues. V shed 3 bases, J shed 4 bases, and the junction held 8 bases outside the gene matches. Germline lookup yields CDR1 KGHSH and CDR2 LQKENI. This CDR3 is CASSPLQGARNQPQHF. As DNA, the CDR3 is TGTGCCAGCTCACCTTTGCAGGGGGCGCGAAATCAGCCCCAGCATTTT.

The CDR3 DNA follows: TGTGCCAGCAGCCCGGACAGGGTCGGGGCGAACACCGGGGAGCTGTTTTTT. It yields the protein CASSPDRVGANTGELFF. V and J are TRBV14 and TRBJ2-2; TRBD1 agrees at 8 bases. This CDR3 spans 17 amino acids. V lost 4 bases, J lost 0 bases, and 7 bases stayed unmatched. CDR1 is SGHDN, CDR2 FVKESK, per germline.

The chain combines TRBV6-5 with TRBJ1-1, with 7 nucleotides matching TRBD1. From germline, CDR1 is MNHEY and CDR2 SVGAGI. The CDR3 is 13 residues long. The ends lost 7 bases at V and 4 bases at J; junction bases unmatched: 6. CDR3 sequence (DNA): TGTGCCAGCATTTCTAGGGGGCCCACTGAAGCTTTCTTT. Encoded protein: CASISRGPTEAFF.

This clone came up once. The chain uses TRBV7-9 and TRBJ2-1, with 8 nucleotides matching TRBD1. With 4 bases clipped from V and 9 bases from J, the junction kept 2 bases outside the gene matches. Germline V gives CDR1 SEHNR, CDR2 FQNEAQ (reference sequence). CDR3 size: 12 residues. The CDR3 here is CASSSGQGEQFF. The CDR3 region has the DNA TGTGCCAGCAGCTCCGGACAGGGTGAGCAGTTCTTC.

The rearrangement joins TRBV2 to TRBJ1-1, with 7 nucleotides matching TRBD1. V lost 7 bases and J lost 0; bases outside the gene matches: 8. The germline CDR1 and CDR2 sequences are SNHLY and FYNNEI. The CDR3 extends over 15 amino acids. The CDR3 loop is CASTPRGQMNTEAFF. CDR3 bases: TGTGCCAGCACCCCACGGGGACAGATGAACACTGAAGCTTTCTTT.

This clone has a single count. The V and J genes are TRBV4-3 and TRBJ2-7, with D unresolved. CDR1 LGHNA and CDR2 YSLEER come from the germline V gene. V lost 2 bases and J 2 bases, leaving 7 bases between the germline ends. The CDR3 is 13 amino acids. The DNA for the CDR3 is TGCGCCAGCAGCCAATATGGGACCTACGAGCAGTACTTC. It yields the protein CASSQYGTYEQYF.

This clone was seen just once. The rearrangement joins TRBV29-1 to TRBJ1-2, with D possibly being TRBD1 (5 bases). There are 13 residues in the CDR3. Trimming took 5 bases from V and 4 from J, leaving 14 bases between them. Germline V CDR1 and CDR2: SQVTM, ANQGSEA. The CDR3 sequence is CSVLKTETYGYTF. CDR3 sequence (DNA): TGCAGCGTTCTAAAGACAGAGACCTATGGCTACACCTTC. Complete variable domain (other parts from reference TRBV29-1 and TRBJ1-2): SAVISQKPSRDICQRGTSLTIQCQVDSQVTMMFWYRQQPGQSLTLIATANQGSEATYESGFVIDKFPISRPNLTFSTLTVSNMSPEDSSIYLCSVLKTETYGYTFGSGTRLTVV.

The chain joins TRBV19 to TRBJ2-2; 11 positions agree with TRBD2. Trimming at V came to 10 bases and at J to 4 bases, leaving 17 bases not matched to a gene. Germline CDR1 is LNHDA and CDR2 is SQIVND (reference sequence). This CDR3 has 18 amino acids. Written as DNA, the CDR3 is TGTGCCACCCAAGTTGGGACTAGCGGATGGGCGCGCACCGGGGAGCTGTTTTTT. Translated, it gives CATQVGTSGWARTGELFF.

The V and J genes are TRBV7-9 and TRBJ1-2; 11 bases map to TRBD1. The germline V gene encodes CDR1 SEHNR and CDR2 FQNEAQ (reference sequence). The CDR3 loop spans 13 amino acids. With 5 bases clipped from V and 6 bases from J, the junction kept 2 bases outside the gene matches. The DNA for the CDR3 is TGTGCCAGCAGCCAGGGACAGGGGGATGGCTACACCTTC. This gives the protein CASSQGQGDGYTF. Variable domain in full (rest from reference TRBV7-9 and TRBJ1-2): DTGVSQNPRHKITKRGQNVTFRCDPISEHNRLYWYRQTLGQGPEFLTYFQNEAQLEKSRLLSDRFSAERPKGSFSTLEIQRTEQGDSAMYLCASSQGQGDGYTFGSGTRLTVV.

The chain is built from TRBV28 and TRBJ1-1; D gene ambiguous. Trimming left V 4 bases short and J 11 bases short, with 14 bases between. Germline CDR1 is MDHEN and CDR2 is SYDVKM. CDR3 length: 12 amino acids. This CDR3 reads CASSSGVRKAFF. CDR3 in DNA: TGTGCCAGCAGTTCCGGGGTCAGGAAGGCTTTCTTT. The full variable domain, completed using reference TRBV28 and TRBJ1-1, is DVKVTQSSRYLVKRTGEKVFLECVQDMDHENMFWYRQDPGLGLRLIYFSYDVKMKEKGDIPEGYSVSREKKERFSLILESASTNQTSMYLCASSSGVRKAFFGQGTRLTVV.

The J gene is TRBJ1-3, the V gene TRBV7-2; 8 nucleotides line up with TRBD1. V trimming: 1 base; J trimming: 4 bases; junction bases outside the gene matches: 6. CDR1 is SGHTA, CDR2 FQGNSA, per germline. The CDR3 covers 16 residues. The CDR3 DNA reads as TGTGCCAGCAGCTTAGGGACAGGGATGACCGGAAACACCATATATTTT. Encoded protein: CASSLGTGMTGNTIYF.

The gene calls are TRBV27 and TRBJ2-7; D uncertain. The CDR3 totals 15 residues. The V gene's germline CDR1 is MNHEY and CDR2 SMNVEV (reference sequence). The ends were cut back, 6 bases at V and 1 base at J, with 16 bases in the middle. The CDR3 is CASSLGSVQSYEQYF. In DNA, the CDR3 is TGTGCCAGCAGCTTAGGCTCCGTTCAGTCCTACGAGCAGTACTTC.